The 26 T cell receptor beta chains given below trace back to one sample, sequenced in a study of CD8 T cells in ankylosing spondylitis. From the 5' RACE reads, TCRdb called clonotypes with MiXCR, one entry per CDR3 protein. The table includes about 250,000 distinct CDR3 sequences, roughly 8.2% detected once. Sequenced: blood, either unsorted or a sorted T cell fraction (not recorded which). Receptors originate from a female donor with ankylosing spondylitis or in good health (not recorded which).

This clonotype has a handful of counts. This could be a read error, since a much larger clone is one nucleotide away. The V and J genes are TRBV20-1 and TRBJ2-3, with TRBD2 matching 9 bases. The ends lost 1 base at V and 8 bases at J; junction bases unmatched: 10. This CDR3 has 15 amino acids. Germline CDR1 DFQATT, CDR2 SNEGSKA (reference sequence). Written as DNA, the CDR3 is TGCAGTGCTAGAGGGGCGGCGGGAGGGCACGGTACGCAGTATTTT. Protein sequence: CSARGAAGGHGTQYF.

This clonotype was counted many times. The chain joins TRBV29-1 to TRBJ2-1, with 8 positions matching TRBD2. In germline, CDR1 is SQVTM, CDR2 ANQGSEA. CDR3 length: 16 amino acids. V lost 5 bases, J lost 6 bases, and 15 bases stayed unmatched. CDR3 in amino acids: CSVKLAGWRSLNEQFF. The DNA of the CDR3 is TGCAGCGTTAAGCTAGCGGGCTGGAGGAGTCTCAATGAGCAGTTCTTC.

This clonotype was detected only a few times. V usage is TRBV6-1 and J usage is TRBJ2-6; the match to TRBD1 covers 7 bases. The CDR3 is made up of 16 amino acids. V lost 4 bases to trimming and J lost 0 bases; unmatched junction nucleotides: 3. Germline CDR1 MNHNS, CDR2 SASEGT. Here the CDR3 reads CASSGQGNSGANVLTF. CDR3 in DNA: TGTGCCAGCAGTGGACAGGGTAACTCTGGGGCCAACGTCCTGACTTTC.

The chain carries TRBV3-1 and TRBJ1-1; a weak D match, TRBD1 (6 bases). Trimming shortened V by 1 base and J by 5 bases, and 11 bases separated the two germline ends. CDR1 and CDR2 (germline): LGHDT, YNNKEL (reference sequence). This CDR3 has 14 amino acids. In DNA, the CDR3 is TGTGCCAGCAGCCAAGGCGGGGGCAGAACTGAAGCTTTCTTT. Its protein product is CASSQGGGRTEAFF.

This clonotype was observed many times. V and J are TRBV5-1 and TRBJ2-7, with TRBD1 matching over 9 bases. The junction had 8 bases not matched to a gene; V was cut back by 4 bases and J by 6 bases. The germline CDR1 and CDR2 sequences are SGHRS and YFSETQ. The length of the CDR3 is 14 residues. CDR3: CASSQPGQGAEQYF. CDR3 DNA: TGCGCCAGCAGCCAGCCGGGACAGGGCGCCGAGCAGTACTTC.

In its sample, this clonotype was seen many times. J is TRBJ2-5 and V is TRBV7-2; 7 bases match TRBD2. With 3 bases clipped from V and 7 bases from J, the junction kept 2 bases outside the gene matches. Germline V CDR1 and CDR2: SGHTA, FQGNSA. CDR3 size: 12 residues. The CDR3 sequence: CASSFPGGTQYF. CDR3 in DNA: TGTGCCAGCAGCTTTCCGGGGGGGACCCAGTACTTC. Full variable domain (missing parts from reference TRBV7-2 and TRBJ2-5): GAGVSQSPSNKVTEKGKDVELRCDPISGHTALYWYRQSLGQGLEFLIYFQGNSAPDKSGLPSDRFSAERTGGSVSTLTIQRTQQEDSAVYLCASSFPGGTQYFGPGTRLLVL.

This clonotype showed up many times. The chain couples TRBV25-1 to TRBJ1-1, with D hard to call. Germline V gene sequence: CDR1 MGHDK, CDR2 SYGVNS. The V end lost 6 bases, the J end lost 5 bases, and 13 bases lay between the germline ends. The CDR3 spans 13 residues. CDR3 sequence: CASSGPGWTEAFF. In DNA, the CDR3 is TGTGCCAGCAGCGGCCCCGGTTGGACTGAAGCTTTCTTT.

This clonotype was seen repeatedly, ten times or more. The genes are TRBV6-1 and TRBJ2-5, with 7 bases identical to TRBD2. CDR1 MNHNS and CDR2 SASEGT come from the germline V gene. The junction had 14 bases not matched to a gene; V was cut back by 5 bases and J by 5 bases. The CDR3 spans 16 residues. CDR3 amino acids: CASSFKAGLMWETQYF. In DNA, the CDR3 is TGTGCCAGCAGTTTTAAAGCGGGACTCATGTGGGAGACCCAGTACTTC.

This clonotype appeared many times. The genes are TRBV7-2 and TRBJ2-3; D uncertain. This CDR3 has 15 amino acids. Per germline, CDR1 SGHTA and CDR2 FQGNSA. Trimming removed 1 base from V and 1 base from J, with 9 bases in between. This chain's CDR3 is CASSLDGVRTDTQYF. As DNA, the CDR3 is TGTGCCAGCAGCTTAGACGGCGTCCGCACAGATACGCAGTATTTT.

This clonotype was seen ten or more times. This chain uses TRBV10-3 with TRBJ1-5, with D hard to call. The V gene's germline CDR1 is ENHRY and CDR2 SYGVKD. Trimming cost V 8 bases and J 0 bases, with 8 bases left between them. The CDR3 has 13 residues. This CDR3 is CAIANDSNQPQHF. In DNA, the CDR3 is TGTGCCATCGCCAATGATAGCAATCAGCCCCAGCATTTT.

This clonotype showed up many times. The chain employs TRBV10-3 and TRBJ2-1, with 11 nucleotides matching TRBD1. The CDR3 has 14 residues. V was clipped by 6 bases and J by 6 bases; unmatched bases: 4. Germline-derived CDR1 and CDR2 are ENHRY and SYGVKD. CDR3 bases: TGTGCCATCAGCGGACAGGGGGCAGGCAATGAGCAGTTCTTC. It yields the protein CAISGQGAGNEQFF.

Many counts were recorded for this clonotype. V gene TRBV12-3 or TRBV12-4 combines with J gene TRBJ2-5; D is tentatively TRBD1 or TRBD2 (6 bases each). This CDR3 has 12 residues. Between the trimmed V and J ends, which lost 5 bases and 5 bases, there was a span of 9 bases. The CDR3 loop is CASSQGRETQYF. CDR3 bases: TGTGCCAGCAGTCAGGGGAGGGAGACCCAGTACTTC.

The table lists this clonotype with many counts. The chain carries TRBV15 and TRBJ1-2; no definite D call. The V end was cut by 0 bases, the J end by 8 bases, with 19 bases between. This CDR3 comprises 16 residues. The germline V gene encodes CDR1 LNHNV and CDR2 YYDKDF (reference sequence). The CDR3 is CATSRDRVQITMGYTF. CDR3 nucleotides: TGTGCCACCAGCAGAGATCGGGTCCAAATAACGATGGGCTACACCTTC.

Comment on this clonotype: A much larger clone is a single base away; this may be a read error. J is TRBJ1-2 and V is TRBV6-2 or TRBV6-3; D gene ambiguous. The germline gives CDR1 MNHEY, CDR2 SVGEGT. V was shortened by 7 bases and J by 4 bases, with 19 bases between the two germline ends. The CDR3 has 15 residues. The chain's CDR3 is CASNQSGRVGYGYTF. The CDR3 region has the DNA TGTGCCAGCAACCAATCCGGACGGGTAGGCTATGGCTACACCTTC.

Comment on this clonotype: A much larger clone sits a single nucleotide away, making a read error possible. The chain employs TRBV20-1 and TRBJ2-3, with TRBD1 matching over 9 bases. CDR1 is DFQATT and CDR2 is SNEGSKA in the germline V gene (reference sequence). The CDR3 covers 16 residues. The CDR3 sequence: CSADSWTGARGDAQYF. The CDR3 DNA sequence: TGCAGTGCTGATTCCTGGACAGGGGCGCGGGGAGATGCGCAGTATTTT.

The J gene is TRBJ2-5, the V gene TRBV4-1; D is ambiguous. The germline gives CDR1 MGHRA, CDR2 YSYEKL. Trimming left V 0 bases short and J 7 bases short, with 9 bases between. This CDR3 comprises 13 residues. This CDR3 reads CASSQERWGTQYF. CDR3 nucleotides: TGCGCCAGCAGCCAAGAGAGGTGGGGGACCCAGTACTTC.

This clonotype was found many times. The chain employs TRBV19 and TRBJ2-5; maybe TRBD1 (6 bases). The CDR3 totals 16 residues. Trimming stripped 5 bases from V and 5 bases from J, with 21 bases between. Per germline, CDR1 LNHDA and CDR2 SQIVND (reference sequence). CDR3 in DNA: TGTGCCAGTAGTCCCAACCCAGGGGCAGGGCGGGAGACCCAGTACTTC. It codes for CASSPNPGAGRETQYF.

This clonotype showed up many times. The V gene is TRBV5-4, the J gene TRBJ1-1, with D possibly being TRBD1 (5 bases). Trimming cost V 4 bases and J 8 bases, with 15 bases left between them. This CDR3 is 13 amino acids long. CDR1 is SGHNT, CDR2 YYREEE, per germline (reference sequence). Here the CDR3 reads CASSHRDENEAFF. In DNA form, the CDR3 reads TGTGCCAGCAGCCACCGGGACGAAAACGAAGCTTTCTTT.

This clonotype appeared many times. This rearrangement joins TRBV13 to TRBJ1-1; TRBD1 is a possible D gene (5 bases). Trimming took 0 bases from V and 4 from J, leaving 15 bases between them. Germline V gene lookup returns CDR1 PRHDT and CDR2 FYEKMQ (reference sequence). This CDR3 has 16 residues. CDR3 sequence reads: CASSLGTRGRFTEAFF. For the CDR3, the DNA is TGTGCCAGCAGCTTAGGGACGAGGGGTCGGTTCACTGAAGCTTTCTTT.

This clonotype has ten or more counts. The chain combines TRBV20-1 with TRBJ1-2; 9 bases agree with TRBD1. Germline assignment: CDR1 DFQATT and CDR2 SNEGSKA (reference sequence). The CDR3 is 13 residues long. The V gene end was trimmed by 5 bases and the J gene end by 6 bases; junction bases not matched to a gene: 7. The CDR3: CSAPPGTGNGYTF. CDR3 coding DNA: TGCAGTGCTCCCCCCGGGACAGGGAATGGCTACACCTTC.

This clonotype was counted between two and nine times. V gene TRBV11-1 combines with J gene TRBJ2-3, with 7 bases lining up with TRBD2. The CDR3 spans 18 residues. CDR1 and CDR2 from the germline V gene are SGHAT and FQDESV (reference sequence). With V trimmed by 5 bases and J by 0 bases, 14 bases remained unmatched. CDR3 sequence reads: CASSPTLAAERSTDTQYF. CDR3 coding DNA: TGTGCCAGCAGCCCTACTCTAGCGGCCGAGAGGAGCACAGATACGCAGTATTTT.

This clonotype was observed a few times. The rearrangement uses TRBV11-2 and TRBJ2-1; D remains unclear. V was clipped by 2 bases and J by 6 bases, with 8 bases between them. The V gene's germline CDR1 is SGHAT and CDR2 FQNNGV. The CDR3 is 13 amino acids. This CDR3 reads CASSLPSINEQFF. In DNA form, the CDR3 reads TGTGCCAGCAGCTTACCCTCTATCAATGAGCAGTTCTTC.

This clonotype was counted many times. This chain links TRBV4-3 with TRBJ1-6; no reliable D call. Germline CDR1 is LGHNA and CDR2 is YSLEER. The ends were cut back, 3 bases at V and 1 base at J, with 10 bases in the middle. This CDR3 spans 16 amino acids. In nucleotides, the CDR3 is TGCGCCAGCAGCCAGAACAGAATTTCCTATAATTCACCCCTCCACTTT. It specifies CASSQNRISYNSPLHF.

This clonotype has ten or more counts. This rearrangement joins TRBV7-2 to TRBJ2-7; TRBD2 agrees at 8 bases. J lost 1 base, V lost 5 bases, and 7 bases had no gene match. CDR3 length equals 15 residues. The germline gives CDR1 SGHTA, CDR2 FQGNSA. CDR3 sequence reads: CASSRIAGSSYEQYF. CDR3 bases: TGTGCCAGCAGCCGTATAGCGGGGTCTTCCTACGAGCAGTACTTC.

The rearrangement uses TRBV7-2 and TRBJ2-7; D ambiguous. CDR1 SGHTA and CDR2 FQGNSA come from the germline V gene. The ends were cut back, 5 bases at V and 3 bases at J, with 17 bases in the middle. The CDR3 has 15 residues. The CDR3: CASSLYTGRNYEQYF. The CDR3 nucleotides read TGTGCCAGCAGCCTTTATACGGGTCGAAACTACGAGCAGTACTTC.

This clonotype was counted at least ten times. The chain joins TRBV6-5 to TRBJ2-7; D may be TRBD1 or TRBD2 (5 bases each). Trimming shortened V by 2 bases and J by 3 bases, and 17 bases separated the two germline ends. The CDR3 totals 16 residues. Germline CDR1 MNHEY, CDR2 SVGAGI. CDR3: CASSYQVPGRYYEQYF. CDR3 in DNA: TGTGCCAGCAGTTACCAGGTGCCGGGACGATACTACGAGCAGTACTTC.